Here is one T cell receptor beta chain with its context. The data belong to a study of blood T cell repertoires in COVID-19. Study details: PBMCs, B-cell-depleted T cells, or T cells provided the cDNA or gDNA that made up the material.

The CDR3 has 14 amino acids. V lost 3 bases, J lost 1 base, and 8 bases lay in between. Germline values: CDR1 LNHDA, CDR2 SQIVND (reference sequence). Repertoires were generated with immunoSEQ multiplex PCR, while TCRdb's copy carries only in-frame clones and drops some. Seen here are about 210,000 clones, 84% observed once, and the top ten hold approximately 8.1%. The clonotype was recovered from a woman aged 45-59 years with active or convalescent COVID-19. Sequencing was performed on peripheral blood. This rearrangement joins TRBV19 to TRBJ2-3; a possible D gene is TRBD2 (6 bases). DNA of the CDR3: TGTGCCAGTAGTATGGCTAGCGGCACAGATACGCAGTATTTT. Translation gives CASSMASGTDTQYF. Full variable domain (remainder filled in from reference TRBV19 and TRBJ2-3): DGGITQSPKYLFRKEGQNVTLSCEQNLNHDAMYWYRQDPGQGLRLIYYSQIVNDFQKGDIAEGYSVSREKKESFPLTVTSAQKNPTAFYLCASSMASGTDTQYFGPGTRLTVL.